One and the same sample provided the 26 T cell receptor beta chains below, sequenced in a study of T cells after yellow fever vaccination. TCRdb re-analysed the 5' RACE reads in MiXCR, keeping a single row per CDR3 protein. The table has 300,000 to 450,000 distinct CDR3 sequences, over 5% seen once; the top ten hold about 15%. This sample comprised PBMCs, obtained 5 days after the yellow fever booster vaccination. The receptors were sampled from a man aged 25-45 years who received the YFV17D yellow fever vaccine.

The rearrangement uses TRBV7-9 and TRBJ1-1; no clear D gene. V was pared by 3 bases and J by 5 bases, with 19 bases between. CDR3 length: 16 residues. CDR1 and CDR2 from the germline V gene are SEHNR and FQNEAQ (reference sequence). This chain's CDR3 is CASSLRSVGFRTEAFF. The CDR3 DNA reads TGTGCCAGCAGCTTGAGGTCAGTTGGGTTCCGGACTGAAGCTTTCTTT.

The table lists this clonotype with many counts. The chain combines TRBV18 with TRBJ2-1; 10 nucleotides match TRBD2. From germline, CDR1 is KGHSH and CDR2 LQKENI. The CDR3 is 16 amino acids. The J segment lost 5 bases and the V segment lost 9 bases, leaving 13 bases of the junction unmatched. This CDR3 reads CASVTQGLARNNEQFF. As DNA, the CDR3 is TGTGCCAGTGTCACCCAGGGACTAGCGCGGAACAATGAGCAGTTCTTC.

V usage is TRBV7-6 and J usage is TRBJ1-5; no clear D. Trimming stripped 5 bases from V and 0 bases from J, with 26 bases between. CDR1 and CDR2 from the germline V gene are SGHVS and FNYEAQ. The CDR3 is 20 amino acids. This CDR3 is CASSPVPGPPLGYSNQPQHF. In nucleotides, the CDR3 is TGTGCCAGCAGCCCAGTCCCCGGGCCTCCCTTGGGCTATAGCAATCAGCCCCAGCATTTT.

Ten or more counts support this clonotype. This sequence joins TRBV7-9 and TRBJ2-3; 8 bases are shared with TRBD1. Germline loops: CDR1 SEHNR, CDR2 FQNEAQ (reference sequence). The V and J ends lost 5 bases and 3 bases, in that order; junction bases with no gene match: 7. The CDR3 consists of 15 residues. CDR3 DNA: TGTGCCAGCAGCAATGTGCAGGGGGCTACAGATACGCAGTATTTT. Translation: CASSNVQGATDTQYF.

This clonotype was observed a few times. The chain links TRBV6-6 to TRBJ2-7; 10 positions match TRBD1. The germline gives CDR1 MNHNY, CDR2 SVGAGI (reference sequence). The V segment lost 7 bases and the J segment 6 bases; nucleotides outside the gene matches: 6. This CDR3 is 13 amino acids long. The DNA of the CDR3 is TGTGCCAGCACCTACGGGACAGGGGTCGAGCAGTACTTC. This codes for CASTYGTGVEQYF.

The CDR3 loop is CASSSPTGTSTDTQYF. DNA for the CDR3: TGTGCCAGCAGCTCCCCGACCGGCACTAGCACAGATACGCAGTATTTT. The chain joins TRBV13 to TRBJ2-3; D unclear. With 4 bases removed from V and 0 bases from J, the gap between germline ends came to 14 bases. Germline CDR1 reads PRHDT; CDR2 reads FYEKMQ (reference sequence). The CDR3 is 16 residues long.

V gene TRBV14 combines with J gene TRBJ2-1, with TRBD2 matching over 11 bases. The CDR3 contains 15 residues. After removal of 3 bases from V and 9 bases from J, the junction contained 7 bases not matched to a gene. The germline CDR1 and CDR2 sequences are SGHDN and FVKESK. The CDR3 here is CASSQGLAALGEQFF. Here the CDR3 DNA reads TGTGCCAGCAGCCAGGGACTAGCGGCCTTGGGTGAGCAGTTCTTC.

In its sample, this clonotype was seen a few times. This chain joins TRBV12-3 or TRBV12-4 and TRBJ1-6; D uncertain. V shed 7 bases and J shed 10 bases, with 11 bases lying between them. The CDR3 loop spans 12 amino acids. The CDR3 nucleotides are TGTGCCAGCACCCTTGATATCTCACCCCTCCACTTT. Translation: CASTLDISPLHF.

The CDR3 here is CSLIGKREAGSSEQFF. In DNA form, the CDR3 reads TGCAGCCTGATAGGGAAGCGGGAGGCCGGGTCCAGTGAGCAGTTCTTC. This chain joins TRBV29-1 and TRBJ2-1, with 9 bases identical to TRBD2. Germline CDR1 SQVTM, CDR2 ANQGSEA. This CDR3 has 16 amino acids. Trimming removed 8 bases from V and 9 bases from J; junction bases left unmatched: 20.

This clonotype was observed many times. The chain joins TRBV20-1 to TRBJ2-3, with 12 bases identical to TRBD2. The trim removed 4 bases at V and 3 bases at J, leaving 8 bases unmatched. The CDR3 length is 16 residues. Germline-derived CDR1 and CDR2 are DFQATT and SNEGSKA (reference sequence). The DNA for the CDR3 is TGCAGTGCTACGTCCGTACTAGCGGGAGGAACAGATACGCAGTATTTT. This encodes CSATSVLAGGTDTQYF.

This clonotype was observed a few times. CDR3 bases: TGCGCCAGCAGCTTGGCGGCGGGAGCGAACACCGGGGAGCTGTTTTTT. Protein product: CASSLAAGANTGELFF. The chain is built from TRBV5-1 and TRBJ2-2, with 7 bases that match TRBD2. The junction had 2 bases not matched to a gene; V was cut back by 0 bases and J by 0 bases. Germline V gene lookup returns CDR1 SGHRS and CDR2 YFSETQ. The CDR3 sequence is 16 residues long. Filled out from reference TRBV5-1 and TRBJ2-2, the complete variable domain reads KAGVTQTPRYLIKTRGQQVTLSCSPISGHRSVSWYQQTPGQGLQFLFEYFSETQRNKGNFPGRFSGRQFSNSRSEMNVSTLELGDSALYLCASSLAAGANTGELFFGEGSRLTVL.

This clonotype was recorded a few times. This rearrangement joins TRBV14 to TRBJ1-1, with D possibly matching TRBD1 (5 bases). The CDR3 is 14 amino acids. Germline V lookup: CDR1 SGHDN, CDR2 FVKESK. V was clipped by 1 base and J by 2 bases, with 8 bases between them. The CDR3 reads CASSQAGRNTEAFF. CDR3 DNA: TGTGCCAGCAGCCAAGCAGGGAGAAACACTGAAGCTTTCTTT.

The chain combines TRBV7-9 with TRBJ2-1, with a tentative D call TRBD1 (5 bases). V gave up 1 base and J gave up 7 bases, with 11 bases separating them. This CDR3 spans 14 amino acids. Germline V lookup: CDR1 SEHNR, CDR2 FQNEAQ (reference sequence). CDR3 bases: TGTGCCAGCAGCTTAGTGGCAGGGCTGAATGAGCAGTTCTTC. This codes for CASSLVAGLNEQFF.

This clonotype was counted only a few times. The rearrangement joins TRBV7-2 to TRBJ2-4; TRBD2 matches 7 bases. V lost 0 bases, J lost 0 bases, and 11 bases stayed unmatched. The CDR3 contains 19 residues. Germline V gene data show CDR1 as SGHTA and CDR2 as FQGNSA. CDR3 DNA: TGTGCCAGCAGCTTAGCTAGGGCTAGCGGCGATCTAGCCAAAAACATTCAGTACTTC. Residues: CASSLARASGDLAKNIQYF. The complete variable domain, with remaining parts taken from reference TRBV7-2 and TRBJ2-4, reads GAGVSQSPSNKVTEKGKDVELRCDPISGHTALYWYRQSLGQGLEFLIYFQGNSAPDKSGLPSDRFSAERTGGSVSTLTIQRTQQEDSAVYLCASSLARASGDLAKNIQYFGAGTRLSVL.

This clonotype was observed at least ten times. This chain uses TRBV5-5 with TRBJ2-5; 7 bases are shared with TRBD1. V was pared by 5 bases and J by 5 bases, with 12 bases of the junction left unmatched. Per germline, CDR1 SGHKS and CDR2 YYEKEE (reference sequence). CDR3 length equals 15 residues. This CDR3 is CASSSSVGGFETQYF. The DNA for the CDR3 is TGTGCCAGCAGTTCTTCAGTAGGGGGCTTTGAGACCCAGTACTTC.

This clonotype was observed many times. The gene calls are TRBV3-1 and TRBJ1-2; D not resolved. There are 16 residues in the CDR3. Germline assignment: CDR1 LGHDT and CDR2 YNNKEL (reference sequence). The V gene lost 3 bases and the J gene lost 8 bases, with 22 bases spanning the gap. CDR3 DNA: TGTGCCAGCAGCCAGGAAACCGTGGCCCGGCTTTTGGGCTACACCTTC. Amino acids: CASSQETVARLLGYTF.

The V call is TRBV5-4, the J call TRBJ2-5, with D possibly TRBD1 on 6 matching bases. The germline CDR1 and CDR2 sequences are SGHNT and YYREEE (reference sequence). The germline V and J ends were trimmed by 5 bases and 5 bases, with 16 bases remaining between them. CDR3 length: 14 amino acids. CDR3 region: CASRTGTKGETQYF. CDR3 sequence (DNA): TGTGCCAGCAGAACAGGGACCAAGGGCGAGACCCAGTACTTC.

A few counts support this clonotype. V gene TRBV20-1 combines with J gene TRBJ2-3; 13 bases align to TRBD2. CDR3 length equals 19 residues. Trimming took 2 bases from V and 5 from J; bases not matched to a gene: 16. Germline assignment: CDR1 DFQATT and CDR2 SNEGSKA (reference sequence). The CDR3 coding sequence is TGCAGTGCTAGACCCCTGTCCAAACTAGCGGGAGGGCCCAGAGATACGCAGTATTTT. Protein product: CSARPLSKLAGGPRDTQYF.

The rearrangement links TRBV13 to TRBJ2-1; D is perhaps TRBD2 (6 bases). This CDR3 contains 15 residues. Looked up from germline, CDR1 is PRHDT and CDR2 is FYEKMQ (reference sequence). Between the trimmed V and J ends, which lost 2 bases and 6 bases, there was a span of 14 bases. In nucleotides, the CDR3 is TGTGCCAGCAGCTTATGGCGCGGGAAAGGCAATGAGCAGTTCTTC. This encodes CASSLWRGKGNEQFF.

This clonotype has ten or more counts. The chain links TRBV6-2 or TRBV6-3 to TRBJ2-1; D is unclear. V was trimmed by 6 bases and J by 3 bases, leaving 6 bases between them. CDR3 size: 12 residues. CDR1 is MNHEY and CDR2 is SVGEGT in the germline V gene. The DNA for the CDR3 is TGTGCCAGCAGACCCGACTACAATGAGCAGTTCTTC. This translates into CASRPDYNEQFF.

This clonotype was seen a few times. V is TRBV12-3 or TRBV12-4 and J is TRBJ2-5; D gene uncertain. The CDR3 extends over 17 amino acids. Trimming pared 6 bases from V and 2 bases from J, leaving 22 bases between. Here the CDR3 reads CASSTPPGPRLQETQYF. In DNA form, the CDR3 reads TGTGCCAGCAGCACACCCCCTGGACCGCGGCTACAAGAGACCCAGTACTTC.

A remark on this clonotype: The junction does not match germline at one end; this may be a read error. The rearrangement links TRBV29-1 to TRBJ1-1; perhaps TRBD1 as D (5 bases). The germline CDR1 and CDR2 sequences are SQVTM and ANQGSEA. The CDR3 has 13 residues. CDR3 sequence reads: CSVVKGTNSEAFF. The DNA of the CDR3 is TGCAGCGTTGTAAAGGGGACGAACTCTGAAGCTTTCTTT.

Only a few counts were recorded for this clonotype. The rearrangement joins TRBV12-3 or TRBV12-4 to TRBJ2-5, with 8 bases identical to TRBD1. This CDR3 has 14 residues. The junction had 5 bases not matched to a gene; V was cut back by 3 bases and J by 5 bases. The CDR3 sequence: CASSLGQVVETQYF. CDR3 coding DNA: TGTGCCAGCAGTTTGGGACAGGTTGTGGAGACCCAGTACTTC.

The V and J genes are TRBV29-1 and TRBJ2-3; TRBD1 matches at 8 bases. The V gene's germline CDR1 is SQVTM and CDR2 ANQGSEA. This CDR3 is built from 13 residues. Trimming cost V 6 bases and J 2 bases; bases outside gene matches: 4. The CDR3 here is CSVRTGNTDTQYF. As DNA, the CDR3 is TGCAGCGTCCGGACAGGGAACACAGATACGCAGTATTTT.

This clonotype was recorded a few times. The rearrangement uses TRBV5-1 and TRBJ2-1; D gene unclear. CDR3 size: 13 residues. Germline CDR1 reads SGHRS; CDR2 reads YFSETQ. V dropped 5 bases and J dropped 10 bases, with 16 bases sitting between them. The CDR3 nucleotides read TGCGCCAGCAGACCACCAAGGATGGGGGAGCAGTTCTTC. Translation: CASRPPRMGEQFF.

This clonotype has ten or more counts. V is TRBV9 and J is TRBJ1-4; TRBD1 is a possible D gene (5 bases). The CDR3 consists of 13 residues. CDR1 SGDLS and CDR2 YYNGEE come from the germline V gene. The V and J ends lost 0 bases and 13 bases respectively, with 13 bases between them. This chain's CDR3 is CASSVGTVGGLFF. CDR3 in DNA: TGTGCCAGCAGCGTAGGGACCGTCGGGGGACTGTTTTTT.